This TCR beta chain was profiled in a study of CXCR3-negative and CXCR3-positive naive CD8 T cells. Broader study findings: TRB CDR3s were more hydrophobic in CXCR3-positive than in CXCR3-negative naive cells.

Notes on this clonotype: As yet, its antigen is unknown.

Each TRB cDNA library was prepared by 5' RACE (with UMI labels). No DNA is given; TCRdb re-called the 5' RACE reads and lists each CDR3 protein once. The record lists some 120,000 distinct CDR3 sequences, of which the ten most abundant hold 0.59%. Triplicate sorting captured 300,000 to 350,000 cells each from every CD8+ T cell subset. Phenotypically, naive CD8+ T cells corresponded to CD45RO-CCR7+CD27+CD95-. Germline-derived CDR1 and CDR2 are SQVTM and ANQGSEA. The CDR3 contains 14 residues. The receptor comes from a human donor in good health. Some clones in this sample may be carry-over from other donors' samples. Sequenced input: naive CXCR3+ CD8+ T cells from blood. Stated subset: CD45RO-CCR7+CD27+CD95- naive CD8+ T cells expressing CXCR3 (TNR3+). The chain employs TRBV29-1 and TRBJ1-2; as DNA is missing, the TRBD1 call by TCRdb cannot be tested. The CDR3 reads CSVAPQGGNYGYTF.